This T cell receptor beta chain was captured by sequencing in a study of T cells after yellow fever vaccination (dated by TCRdb to between 2019 and 2020). Background for the entire study: The SMART-Seq v4 Ultra Low Input RNA kit was used to prepare libraries from fractions with low cell numbers. To track T-cell clones before and after primary and booster YFV17D yellow fever vaccination, bulk TCR alpha and beta repertoires were sequenced longitudinally. The cohort comprised two healthy male donors, one aged 18 to 30 and one aged 30 to 39 years. Blood was drawn at multiple timepoints before and after primary and secondary immunization, with bulk PBMC replicates and cell subsets isolated. Overall study outcomes, separate from this receptor: A small fraction of clonotypes appeared in both the CD4 and CD8 compartments, likely as a result of convergent recombination. Because abundant contaminating clonotypes from the bulk population could be contained in FACS-sorted repertoires, computational filtering was required. Only two donors were included in the study, so the extent to which the findings can be generalized is limited. Compared with the primary T-cell response, the secondary T-cell response was faster but weaker, reaching its peak on day 5 rather than on day 15. After the booster, most clones that had expanded after primary vaccination were detected again (about 97% of CD4 and around nine tenths of CD8), suggesting broad maintenance of memory.

TCR cDNA was made using 5'RACE template switching, a step that added a universal primer site and unique molecular identifiers. Priming for cDNA synthesis came from both the TCR alpha and TCR beta constant segments. Library amplification used two PCR steps, and the second PCR step added sample barcodes and sequencing adapters. Libraries were sequenced on Illumina HiSeq 2500 (2x100 bp) or NovaSeq (2x150 bp). As for the authors' bioinformatics: Reads were demultiplexed and collapsed into UMI consensus sequences with MIGEC, and V(D)J alignment was performed with MiXCR. Vaccine-responding clonotypes were identified with edgeR using replicate PBMC samples, with FDR below 0.01 and a log2 fold change above 5 up to day 15 being required. Each bulk clonotype received a CD4 or CD8 identity based on whether the sequenced CD4 or CD8 repertoire contained that clonotype at higher abundance. TCRdb's own reprocessing of the public reads used fastp at Q25 and MiXCR and kept productive beta chains. Each CDR3 protein gets just one entry, which takes the most common genes and DNA from the rows behind it. These V and J calls derive from TCRdb rather than the authors' analysis. The sample contains hundreds of thousands of distinct CDR3 sequences, more than 9% of them found a single time. Together, the top ten hold about 15% of the sample.

The treatment or condition label, read with the paper, signifies: live attenuated yellow fever vaccine strain. At each blood-draw timepoint, two biological replicates of bulk PBMCs were collected. A standard Ficoll-Paque protocol was used to isolate PBMCs from peripheral blood. TriZol was used to extract RNA from bulk PBMCs, CD4 and CD8 fractions, and dextramer-positive and dextramer-negative fractions. This clonotype was counted at least ten times. Its antigen specificity is not known. Base qualities are not at hand, and no much larger clone is one base apart. The CDR3 runs 13 amino acids, cysteine and phenylalanine included. Here the CDR3 DNA is all that survives: 39 bases in frame from base 1. Reading the germline V gene gives CDR1 SGHRS and CDR2 YFSETQ. Trimming removed 3 bases from V and 5 bases from J, leaving 12 bases between the germline ends.

This receptor was identified in a man aged 30-40 years who received the YFV17D yellow fever vaccine. The material sequenced was PBMCs, taken on the day of the yellow fever booster vaccination. The rearrangement combines TRBV5-1 with TRBJ2-7; the D gene remains uncertain. The CDR3 protein is CASSSAWPHEQYF. The bases read TGCGCCAGCAGCTCGGCTTGGCCCCACGAGCAGTACTTC.